This TCR beta chain derives from a study of blood T cell repertoires in COVID-19 (dated by TCRdb to the early 2020s). Some background on the complete study: Samples covering the acute and convalescent phases of COVID-19 were provided by collaborators in the United States, Italy and Spain. The samples were drawn from the first 160 participants of the ongoing ImmuneRACE study and from some 1,300 subjects provided by 6 global collaborators. A freely available public database, intended as a resource for researchers studying the immune response to SARS-CoV-2, is where the repertoires were released. Where HLA class I and class II types were available, the types were taken from metadata supplied by the sample provider, not from assay-based typing. The prospective study material was composed of cDNA or gDNA derived from T cells, B-cell-depleted T cells, or PBMCs. Nearly every sample came with metadata listing a de-identified subject ID, COVID-19 status, age in years and sex. Subjects who had been exposed to COVID-19, were actively infected with it, or had recovered from it provided the deeply sampled blood TCRbeta repertoires that made up the dataset.

The immunoSEQ Assay, a bias-controlled multiplex PCR, was used to amplify TCRbeta CDR3 regions from genomic DNA. The study's own analysis went as follows. Nucleated cell counts per sample were estimated from amplification of reference gene primers within the assay. Sequence reads were collapsed and filtered to measure the absolute abundance of every unique TCRbeta CDR3 rearrangement. For each sample, productive Simpson clonality was calculated as the square root of Simpson's diversity index over productive rearrangements. TCRdb stores this immuneACCESS table with in-frame sequences only. Part of the clones is absent; in the studies checked, under half of the shortfall reflects unresolved V genes, and no reason is known for the rest. That table is the source of V, J and clone size, and D and trimming were worked out from the DNA. Present in this sample are tens of thousands of clones, approximately 90% of which were seen just once. The ten largest clones capture approximately 20% of the sample.

Results and caveats for the whole study, not just this receptor: The amount of clinical and demographic metadata varied by source and participant and was provided uncurated.

Points on this clone: Its target antigen remains unknown. Per-base quality was not reported, and no clone a single base away is much larger than it.

V sheds 0 bases and J sheds 1 base, leaving 6 bases between their ends. Measured from the cysteine to the phenylalanine, the CDR3 is 14 residues long. Only the CDR3 DNA stays, 42 bases, in frame from base 1. The germline V gene sets CDR1 to SGHTA and CDR2 to FQGNSA. Collaborating institutions collected whole blood in K2EDTA tubes following their own protocols. For TCRbeta analysis, collaborators shipped samples in one of three forms: frozen whole blood, isolated PBMCs, or DNA extracted from either of those sample types. In this chain, TRBV7-2 is recombined with TRBJ1-1; no confident D gene assignment can be made. The sequenced material came from peripheral blood. This TCR was recovered from a human donor in a cohort sampled during active COVID-19. The sequenced DNA: TGTGCCAGCAGCTTAGCGTACACGAACACTGAAGCTTTCTTT. Its protein is CASSLAYTNTEAFF. Outside the CDR3, residues come from the reference TRBV7-2 and TRBJ1-1 proteins, so the full variable domain is: GAGVSQSPSNKVTEKGKDVELRCDPISGHTALYWYRQSLGQGLEFLIYFQGNSAPDKSGLPSDRFSAERTGGSVSTLTIQRTQQEDSAVYLCASSLAYTNTEAFFGQGTRLTVV.